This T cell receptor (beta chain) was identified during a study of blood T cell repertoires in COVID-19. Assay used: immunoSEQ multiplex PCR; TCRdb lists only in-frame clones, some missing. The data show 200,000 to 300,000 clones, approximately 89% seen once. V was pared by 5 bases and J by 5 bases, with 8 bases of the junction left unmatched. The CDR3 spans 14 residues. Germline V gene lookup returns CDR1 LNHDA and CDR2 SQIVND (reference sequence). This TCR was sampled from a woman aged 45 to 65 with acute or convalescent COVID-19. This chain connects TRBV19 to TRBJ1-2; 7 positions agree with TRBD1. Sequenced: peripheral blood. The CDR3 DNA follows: TGTGCCAGTAGTCGTGAGGACAGGTTGTATGGCTACACCTTC. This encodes CASSREDRLYGYTF.